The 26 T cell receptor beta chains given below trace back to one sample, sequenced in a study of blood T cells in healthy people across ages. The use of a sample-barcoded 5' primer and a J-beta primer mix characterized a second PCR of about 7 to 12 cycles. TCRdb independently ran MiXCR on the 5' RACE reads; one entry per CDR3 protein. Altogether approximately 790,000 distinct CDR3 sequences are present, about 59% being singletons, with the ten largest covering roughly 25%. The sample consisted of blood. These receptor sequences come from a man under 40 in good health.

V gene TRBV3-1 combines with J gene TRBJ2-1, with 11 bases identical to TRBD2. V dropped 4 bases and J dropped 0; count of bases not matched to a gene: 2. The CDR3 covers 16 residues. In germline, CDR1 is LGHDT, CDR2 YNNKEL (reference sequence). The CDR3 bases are TGTGCCAGCAGCCCGACTAGCGGGGCCTCCTACAATGAGCAGTTCTTC. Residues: CASSPTSGASYNEQFF.

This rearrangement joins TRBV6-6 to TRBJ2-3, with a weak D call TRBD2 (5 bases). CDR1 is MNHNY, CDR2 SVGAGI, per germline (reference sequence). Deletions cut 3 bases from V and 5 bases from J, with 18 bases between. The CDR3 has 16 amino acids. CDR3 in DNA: TGTGCCAGCAGTTATGCGGAACTAGACCCGGTAGATACGCAGTATTTT. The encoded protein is CASSYAELDPVDTQYF.

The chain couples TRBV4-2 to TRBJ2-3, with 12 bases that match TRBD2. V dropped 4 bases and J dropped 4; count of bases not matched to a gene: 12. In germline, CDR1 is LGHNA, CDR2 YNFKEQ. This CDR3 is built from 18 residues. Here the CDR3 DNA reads TGTGCCAGCAGCCCGTCTCGGGCTAGCGGGGGGGCGGCAGATACGCAGTATTTT. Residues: CASSPSRASGGAADTQYF.

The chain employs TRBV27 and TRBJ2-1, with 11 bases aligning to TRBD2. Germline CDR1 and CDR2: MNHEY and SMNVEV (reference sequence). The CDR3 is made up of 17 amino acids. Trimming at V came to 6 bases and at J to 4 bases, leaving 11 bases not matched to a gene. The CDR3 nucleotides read TGTGCCAGCAGACCGACTAGCGGGGCTTCTCTTTACAATGAGCAGTTCTTC. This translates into CASRPTSGASLYNEQFF.

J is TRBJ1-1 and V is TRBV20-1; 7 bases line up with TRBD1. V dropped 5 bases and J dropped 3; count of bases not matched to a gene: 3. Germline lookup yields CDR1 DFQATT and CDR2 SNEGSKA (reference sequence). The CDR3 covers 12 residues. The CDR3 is CSARQGDTEAFF. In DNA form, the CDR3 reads TGCAGTGCTCGACAGGGTGACACTGAAGCTTTCTTT.

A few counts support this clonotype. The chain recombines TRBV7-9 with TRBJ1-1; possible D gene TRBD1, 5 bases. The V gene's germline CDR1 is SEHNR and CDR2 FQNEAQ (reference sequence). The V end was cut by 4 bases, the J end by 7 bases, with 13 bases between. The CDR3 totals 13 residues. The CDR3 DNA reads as TGTGCCAGCAGCTCCCGATGGGGGAATGAAGCTTTCTTT. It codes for CASSSRWGNEAFF.

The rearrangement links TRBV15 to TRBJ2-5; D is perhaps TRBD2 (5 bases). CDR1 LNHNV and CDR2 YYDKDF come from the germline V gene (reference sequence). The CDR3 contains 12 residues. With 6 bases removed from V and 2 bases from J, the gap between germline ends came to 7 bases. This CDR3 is CATSGLQETQYF. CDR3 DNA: TGTGCCACCAGTGGACTGCAAGAGACCCAGTACTTC.

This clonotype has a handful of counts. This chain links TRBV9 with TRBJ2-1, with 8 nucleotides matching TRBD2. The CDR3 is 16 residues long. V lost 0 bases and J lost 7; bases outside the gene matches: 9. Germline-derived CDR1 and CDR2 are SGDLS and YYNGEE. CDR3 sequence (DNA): TGTGCCAGCAGCGTAGCTGCGGGGGGCGGAAATAATGAGCAGTTCTTC. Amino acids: CASSVAAGGGNNEQFF.

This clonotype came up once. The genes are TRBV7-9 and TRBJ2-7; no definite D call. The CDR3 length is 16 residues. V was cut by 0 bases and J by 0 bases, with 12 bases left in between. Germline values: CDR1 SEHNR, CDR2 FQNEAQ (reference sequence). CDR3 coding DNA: TGTGCCAGCAGCTTAGCGGTCGGAGTGAGCTCCTACGAGCAGTACTTC. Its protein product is CASSLAVGVSSYEQYF.

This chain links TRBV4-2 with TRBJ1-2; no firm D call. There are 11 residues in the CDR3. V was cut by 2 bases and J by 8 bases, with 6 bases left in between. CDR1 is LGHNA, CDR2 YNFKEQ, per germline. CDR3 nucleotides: TGTGCCAGCAGCCAAACTAGAGGCTACACCTTC. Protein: CASSQTRGYTF.

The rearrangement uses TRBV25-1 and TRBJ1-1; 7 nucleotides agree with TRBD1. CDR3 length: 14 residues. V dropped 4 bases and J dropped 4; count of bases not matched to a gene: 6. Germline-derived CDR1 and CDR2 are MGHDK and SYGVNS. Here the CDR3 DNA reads TGTGCCAGCAGTGTGGGGGGGACAGTCACTGAAGCTTTCTTT. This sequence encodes CASSVGGTVTEAFF.

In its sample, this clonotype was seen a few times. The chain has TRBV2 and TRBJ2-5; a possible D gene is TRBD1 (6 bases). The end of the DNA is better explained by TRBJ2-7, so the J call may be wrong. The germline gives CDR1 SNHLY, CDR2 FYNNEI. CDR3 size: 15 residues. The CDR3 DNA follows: TGTGCCAGCAGTGAAGCGTCTAACAGGGAATCCGAGCAGTACTTC. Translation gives CASSEASNRESEQYF.

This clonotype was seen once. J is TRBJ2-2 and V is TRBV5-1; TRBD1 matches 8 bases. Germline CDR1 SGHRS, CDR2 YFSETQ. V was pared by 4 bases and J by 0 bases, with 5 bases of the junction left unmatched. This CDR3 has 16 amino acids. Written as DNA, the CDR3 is TGCGCCAGCAGCGGGGGACAGGTAACGAACACCGGGGAGCTGTTTTTT. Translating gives CASSGGQVTNTGELFF.

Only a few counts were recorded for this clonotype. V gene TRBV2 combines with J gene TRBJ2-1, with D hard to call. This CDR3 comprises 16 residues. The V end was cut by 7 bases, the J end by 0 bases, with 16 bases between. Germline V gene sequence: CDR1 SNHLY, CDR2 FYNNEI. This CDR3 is CASIREHPSSYNEQFF. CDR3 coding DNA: TGTGCCAGCATCCGAGAACACCCGAGCTCCTACAATGAGCAGTTCTTC.

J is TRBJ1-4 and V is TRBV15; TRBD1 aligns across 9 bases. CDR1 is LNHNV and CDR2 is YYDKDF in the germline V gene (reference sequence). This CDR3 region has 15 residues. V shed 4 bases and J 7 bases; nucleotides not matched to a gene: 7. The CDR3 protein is CATSTPGGQGEKLFF. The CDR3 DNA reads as TGTGCCACCAGCACACCCGGGGGACAGGGTGAAAAACTGTTTTTT.

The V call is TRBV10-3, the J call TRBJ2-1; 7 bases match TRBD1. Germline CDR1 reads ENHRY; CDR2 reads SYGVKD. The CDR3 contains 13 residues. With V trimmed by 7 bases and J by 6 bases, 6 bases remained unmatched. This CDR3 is CAITVTGVNEQFF. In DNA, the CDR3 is TGTGCCATCACCGTCACAGGGGTCAATGAGCAGTTCTTC.

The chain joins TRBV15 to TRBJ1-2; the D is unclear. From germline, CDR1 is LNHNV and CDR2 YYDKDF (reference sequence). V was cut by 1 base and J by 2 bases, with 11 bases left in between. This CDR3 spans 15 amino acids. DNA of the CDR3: TGTGCCACCAGCAGAGCCCCACGGCGAAACTATGGCTACACCTTC. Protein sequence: CATSRAPRRNYGYTF.

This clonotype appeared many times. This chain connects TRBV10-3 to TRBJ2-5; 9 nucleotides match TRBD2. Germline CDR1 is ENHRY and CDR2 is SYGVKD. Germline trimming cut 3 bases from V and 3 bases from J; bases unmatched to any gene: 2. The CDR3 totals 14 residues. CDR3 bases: TGTGCCATCAGTGAAAAGCGGGGGGAAGAGACCCAGTACTTC. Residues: CAISEKRGEETQYF.

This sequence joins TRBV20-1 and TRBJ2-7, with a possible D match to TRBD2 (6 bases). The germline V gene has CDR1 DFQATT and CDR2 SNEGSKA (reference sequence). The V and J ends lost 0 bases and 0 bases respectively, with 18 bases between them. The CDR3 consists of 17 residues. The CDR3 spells CSARDLASVGSSYEQYF. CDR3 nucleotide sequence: TGCAGTGCTAGAGATCTAGCGAGCGTTGGGAGCTCCTACGAGCAGTACTTC.

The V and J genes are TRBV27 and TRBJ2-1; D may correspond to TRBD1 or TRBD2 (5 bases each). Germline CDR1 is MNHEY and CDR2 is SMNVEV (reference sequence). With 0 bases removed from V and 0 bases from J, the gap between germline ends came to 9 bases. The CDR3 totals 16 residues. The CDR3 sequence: CASSLSEGFSYNEQFF. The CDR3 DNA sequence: TGTGCCAGCAGTTTATCCGAGGGGTTCTCCTACAATGAGCAGTTCTTC.

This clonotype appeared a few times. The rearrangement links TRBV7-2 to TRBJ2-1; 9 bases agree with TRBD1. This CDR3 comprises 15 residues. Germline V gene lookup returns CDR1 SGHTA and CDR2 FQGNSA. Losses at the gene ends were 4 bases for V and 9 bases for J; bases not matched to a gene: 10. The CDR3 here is CASSSRGTGSGEQFF. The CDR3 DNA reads TGTGCCAGCAGCTCACGCGGGACAGGGTCGGGTGAGCAGTTCTTC.

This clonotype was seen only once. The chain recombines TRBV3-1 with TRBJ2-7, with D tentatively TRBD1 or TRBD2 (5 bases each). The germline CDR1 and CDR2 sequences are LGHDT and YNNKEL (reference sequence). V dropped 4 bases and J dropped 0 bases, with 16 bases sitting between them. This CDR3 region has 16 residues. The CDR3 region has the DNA TGTGCCAGCAGCCCCTTGGGGCGGAGGAGCTCCTACGAGCAGTACTTC. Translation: CASSPLGRRSSYEQYF.

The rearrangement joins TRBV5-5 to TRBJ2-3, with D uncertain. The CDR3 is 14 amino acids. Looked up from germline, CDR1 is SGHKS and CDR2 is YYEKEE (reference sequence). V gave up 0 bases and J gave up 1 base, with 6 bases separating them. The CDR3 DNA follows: TGTGCCAGCAGCTTGGCAACGCGCACAGATACGCAGTATTTT. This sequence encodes CASSLATRTDTQYF. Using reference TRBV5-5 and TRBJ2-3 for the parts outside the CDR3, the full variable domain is DAGVTQSPTHLIKTRGQQVTLRCSPISGHKSVSWYQQVLGQGPQFIFQYYEKEERGRGNFPDRFSARQFPNYSSELNVNALLLGDSALYLCASSLATRTDTQYFGPGTRLTVL.

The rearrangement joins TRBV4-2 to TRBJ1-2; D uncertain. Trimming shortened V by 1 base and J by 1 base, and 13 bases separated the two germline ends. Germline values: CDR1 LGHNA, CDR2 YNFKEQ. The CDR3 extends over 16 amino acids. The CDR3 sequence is CASSQADGADNYGYTF. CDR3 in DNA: TGTGCCAGCAGCCAAGCAGACGGCGCGGATAACTATGGCTACACCTTC.

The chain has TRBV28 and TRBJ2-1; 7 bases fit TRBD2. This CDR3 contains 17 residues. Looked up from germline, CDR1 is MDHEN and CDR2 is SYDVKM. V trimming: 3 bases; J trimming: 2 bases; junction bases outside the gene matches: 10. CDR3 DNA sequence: TGTGCCAGCAGTTTCCTCCTAAGCGGGGATGCCTACAATGAGCAGTTCTTC. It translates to CASSFLLSGDAYNEQFF.

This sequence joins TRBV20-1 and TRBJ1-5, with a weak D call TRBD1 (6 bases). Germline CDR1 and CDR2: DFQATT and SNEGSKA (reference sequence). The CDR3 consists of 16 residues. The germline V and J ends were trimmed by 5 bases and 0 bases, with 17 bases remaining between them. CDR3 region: CSAPGAGRSSNQPQHF. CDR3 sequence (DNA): TGCAGTGCTCCAGGGGCAGGGCGTTCTAGCAATCAGCCCCAGCATTTT.